The 16 T cell receptor beta chains below were found in one sample sequenced in a study of post-analysis software for immune sequencing data. Findings and caveats of the study: In patients, TRBV5-6, TRBV5-1 and TRBV20-1 belonged to five or six TRBV segments found more frequently than in controls.

These receptors are not linked to any known antigen. TCR beta libraries were prepared from cDNA with unique molecular identifiers. One entry per CDR3 protein, called by TCRdb with MiXCR from the PCR reads. The profile covers about 820,000 distinct CDR3 sequences, with 53% appearing a single time and approximately 4.5% taken by the ten largest. The source material was blood. The receptors derive from a girl aged 10 to 17 with multiple sclerosis.

V gene TRBV2 combines with J gene TRBJ1-1, with D uncertain. CDR1 and CDR2 (germline): SNHLY, FYNNEI. The CDR3 extends over 12 amino acids. V was pared by 2 bases and J by 2 bases, with 3 bases between. The CDR3 DNA is TGTGCCAGCAGTGAATTCAACACTGAAGCTTTCTTT. Its protein product is CASSEFNTEAFF.

The sample holds a few counts of this clonotype. CDR3 residues: CASSTGGLGNNEQFF. CDR3 DNA sequence: TGTGCCAGCAGCACAGGGGGTCTCGGGAACAATGAGCAGTTCTTC. The chain uses TRBV12-3 or TRBV12-4 and TRBJ2-1, with 8 nucleotides matching TRBD1. The CDR3 sequence is 15 residues long. The V segment lost 6 bases and the J segment 5 bases; nucleotides outside the gene matches: 9.

The chain is built from TRBV2 and TRBJ1-2; D gene unclear. The CDR3 covers 14 residues. Germline V lookup: CDR1 SNHLY, CDR2 FYNNEI. Trimming removed 6 bases at V and 4 bases at J, with 15 bases between. In nucleotides, the CDR3 is TGTGCCAGCAGGACCTCGGACGGAGCCTATGGCTACACCTTC. This translates into CASRTSDGAYGYTF.

The chain joins TRBV29-1 to TRBJ1-2; D possibly corresponds to TRBD1 (6 bases). The germline V gene encodes CDR1 SQVTM and CDR2 ANQGSEA. The CDR3 covers 12 residues. V was pared by 0 bases and J by 13 bases, with 15 bases between. The CDR3 DNA follows: TGCAGCGTTGAAGACGGACAGTTCTCTTTCACCTTC. Translating gives CSVEDGQFSFTF.

The chain carries TRBV6-1 and TRBJ1-5, with D possibly matching TRBD1 (5 bases). The CDR3 loop spans 13 amino acids. Germline CDR1 MNHNS, CDR2 SASEGT. The V gene lost 3 bases and the J gene lost 7 bases, with 10 bases spanning the gap. The CDR3 nucleotides read TGTGCCAGCAGTGACAGGGTAGTACAGCCCCAGCATTTT. This translates into CASSDRVVQPQHF.

The chain uses TRBV7-9 and TRBJ2-4, with 8 bases matching TRBD1. The CDR3 has 15 residues. V was clipped by 5 bases and J by 4 bases; unmatched bases: 7. Looked up from germline, CDR1 is SEHNR and CDR2 is FQNEAQ (reference sequence). The CDR3 DNA follows: TGTGCCAGCAGCGACGGAGGGACAGGAAAAAACATTCAGTACTTC. Translation: CASSDGGTGKNIQYF.

V and J are TRBV29-1 and TRBJ2-1, with D possibly being TRBD1 (5 bases). V was shortened by 3 bases and J by 5 bases, with 17 bases between the two germline ends. Germline loops: CDR1 SQVTM, CDR2 ANQGSEA. The CDR3 is 15 amino acids. This chain's CDR3 is CSVDDSRLTDNEQFF. The CDR3 nucleotides read TGCAGCGTTGATGACAGTCGCTTGACCGACAATGAGCAGTTCTTC.

This clonotype appeared a single time. V gene TRBV12-3 or TRBV12-4 combines with J gene TRBJ2-2; a weak D match, TRBD2 (6 bases). The CDR3 runs to 16 residues. Trimming took off 6 bases at V and 4 bases at J, with 18 bases between the two ends. The CDR3 DNA reads as TGTGCCAGCAGCCGGGACTCCGCCGCAGGCACCGGGGAGCTGTTTTTT. Translation: CASSRDSAAGTGELFF.

The chain joins TRBV3-1 to TRBJ2-1; possible D gene TRBD2, 5 bases. The J call could be wrong; TRBJ2-7 is a better fit for the DNA end. The CDR3 runs 14 residues. Per germline, CDR1 LGHDT and CDR2 YNNKEL (reference sequence). The CDR3 DNA sequence: TGTGCCAGCAGCCATTCCACGGAGGACTACGAGCAGTACTTC. Its translation: CASSHSTEDYEQYF.

The V call is TRBV6-5, the J call TRBJ2-5; possibly TRBD1 for D (5 bases). TRBJ2-7 matches the DNA end more closely, so the J call is doubtful. The V gene's germline CDR1 is MNHEY and CDR2 SVGAGI. The length of the CDR3 is 15 residues. The CDR3 bases are TGTGCCAGCAGTTACCGAGCTATTCAGGGTTACGAGCAGTACTTC. This encodes CASSYRAIQGYEQYF.

V gene TRBV5-1 combines with J gene TRBJ2-6; D may be TRBD1 (6 bases). Germline V CDR1 and CDR2: SGHRS, YFSETQ. CDR3 length: 18 residues. V gave up 3 bases and J gave up 0 bases, with 16 bases separating them. The CDR3: CASSSPGTSRSGANVLTF. In nucleotides, the CDR3 is TGCGCCAGCAGCTCCCCCGGGACATCTCGCTCTGGGGCCAACGTCCTGACTTTC.

The chain uses TRBV5-5 and TRBJ2-3; the D call may be TRBD1 or TRBD2 (5 bases each). Germline V gives CDR1 SGHKS, CDR2 YYEKEE (reference sequence). The CDR3 runs 16 residues. Trimming took 0 bases from V and 6 from J, leaving 17 bases between them. This chain's CDR3 is CASSLAGQTIGDTQYF. CDR3 coding DNA: TGTGCCAGCAGCTTGGCGGGGCAGACTATAGGTGATACGCAGTATTTT.

V usage is TRBV27 and J usage is TRBJ2-1; a weak D match, TRBD1 (7 bases). V was pared by 3 bases and J by 0 bases, with 15 bases between. CDR1 is MNHEY and CDR2 is SMNVEV in the germline V gene (reference sequence). The CDR3 contains 17 residues. The CDR3 sequence is CASSFPSRGDSYNEQFF. DNA of the CDR3: TGTGCCAGCAGTTTCCCGAGCAGGGGGGACTCCTACAATGAGCAGTTCTTC.

V is TRBV7-3 and J is TRBJ2-3; 9 positions agree with TRBD2. J lost 4 bases, V lost 3 bases, and 8 bases had no gene match. CDR1 and CDR2 (germline): SGHTA, FQGTGA. The CDR3 has 16 residues. Written as DNA, the CDR3 is TGTGCCAGCAGCTTGAGAGCGGGGGGATCCGCAGATACGCAGTATTTT. It translates to CASSLRAGGSADTQYF.

The V call is TRBV5-1, the J call TRBJ2-3, with TRBD1 identical over 7 bases. V lost 4 bases and J lost 0; bases outside the gene matches: 5. The CDR3 consists of 15 residues. Per the germline V gene, CDR1 is SGHRS and CDR2 is YFSETQ. The DNA for the CDR3 is TGCGCCAGCAGCATTGACAGGGCTAGCACAGATACGCAGTATTTT. Translating it yields CASSIDRASTDTQYF.

This clonotype occurred a few times. The chain carries TRBV9 and TRBJ2-3, with 12 positions matching TRBD2. The CDR3 runs to 18 residues. Per the germline V gene, CDR1 is SGDLS and CDR2 is YYNGEE. V gave up 3 bases and J gave up 0 bases; unmatched junction bases: 8. Here the CDR3 DNA reads TGTGCCAGCAGCGACCCTAGCGGGAGGGCCTTTAGCACAGATACGCAGTATTTT. It encodes CASSDPSGRAFSTDTQYF.